Listed below are T cell receptor beta chains from one sample, sequenced in a study of Ad26.COV2.S vaccination and SARS-CoV-2 variants. Clones were sequenced by immunoSEQ multiplex PCR, and TCRdb holds only the in-frame ones, with some missing. This repertoire shows hundreds of thousands of clones, around 89% found once; its top ten account for about 1.5%. The sequencing used peripheral blood, collected in a trial of Ad26.COV2.S vaccine versus placebo. The receptor set was obtained from a person aged 18-60 years who received the Ad26.COV2.S COVID-19 vaccine or a placebo. Both conserved end residues are part of each CDR3. The D gene is left open where the match is weak. Clone sizes are given selectively: once, few, many, or a class where the clone is expanded.

>TRBV10-3|TRBJ2-1|.|TRBD2
CAISKPGGGGGEQFF
TGTGCCATCAGTAAACCGGGAGGAGGAGGTGGTGAGCAGTTCTTC
>TRBV5-1|TRBJ1-6|.|TRBD1
CASSGTGAIDSPLHF
TGCGCCAGCAGCGGGACAGGGGCAATCGATTCACCCCTCCACTTT
>TRBV5-6|TRBJ1-4|.|.
CASSYNSPHFKGEKLFF
TGTGCCAGCAGCTACAATTCCCCCCATTTTAAGGGAGAAAAACTGTTTTTT
>TRBV18|TRBJ1-2|.|.
CASSPREGSNGYTF
TGTGCCAGCTCACCACGAGAGGGTAGCAATGGCTACACCTTC
>TRBV29-1|TRBJ2-1|.|.
CSVDPTGTLVHEQFF
TGCAGCGTCGACCCTACCGGGACCCTAGTGCATGAGCAGTTCTTC
>TRBV29-1|TRBJ1-1|.|.
CSVGWQGQTEAFF
TGCAGCGTTGGATGGCAGGGGCAGACTGAAGCTTTCTTT
>TRBV27|TRBJ2-5|.|TRBD1
CASSGTGVETQYF
TGTGCCAGCAGTGGTACAGGGGTAGAGACCCAGTACTTC
>TRBV6-2/TRBV6-3|TRBJ2-7|.|.
CASSLGDHEQYF
TGTGCCAGCAGTTTGGGGGATCACGAGCAGTACTTC
>TRBV5-1|TRBJ2-3|.|.
CASSVSWTGTDTQYF
TGCGCCAGCAGCGTCTCTTGGACGGGCACAGATACGCAGTATTTT
>TRBV10-3|TRBJ2-7|.|TRBD2
CAISEPGLAETYEQYF
TGTGCCATCAGTGAGCCGGGACTAGCGGAGACCTACGAGCAGTACTTC
>TRBV6-5|TRBJ2-7|.|.
CASSIQGSYEQYF
TGTGCCAGCAGTATCCAGGGGTCATACGAGCAGTACTTC
>TRBV6-6|TRBJ2-3|.|TRBD2
CASSRQRGTPGDTQYF
TGTGCCAGCAGTCGACAGCGGGGGACCCCAGGAGATACGCAGTATTTT
>TRBV11-1|TRBJ2-4|once|.
CASSLATGDQELF
TGTGCCAGCAGCTTAGCGACGGGCGACCAGGAACTTTTC
>TRBV27|TRBJ2-3|.|.
CASSLWDTGSTDTQYF
TGTGCCAGCAGTTTATGGGACACCGGAAGCACAGATACGCAGTATTTT
>TRBV10-3|TRBJ2-7|.|.
CAISESTEQYF
TGTGCCATCAGTGAGTCTACGGAGCAGTACTTC
>TRBV3-1/TRBV3-2|TRBJ2-5|.|.
CASSQEGVPETQYF
TGTGCCAGCAGCCAAGAAGGGGTTCCAGAGACCCAGTACTTC
>TRBV5-4|TRBJ2-7|once|TRBD2
CASSSGLAGGQWAEQYF
TGTGCCAGCAGCTCAGGACTAGCGGGAGGCCAATGGGCCGAGCAGTACTTC
>TRBV3-1/TRBV3-2|TRBJ2-7|.|.
CASSQGSDEQYF
TGTGCCAGCAGCCAGGGGAGCGACGAGCAGTACTTC
>TRBV27|TRBJ1-2|.|TRBD1
CASSLSTGANYGYTF
TGTGCCAGCAGTTTATCGACAGGGGCTAACTATGGCTACACCTTC
>TRBV2|TRBJ1-3|few|.
CASSVGRLLYF
TGTGCCAGCAGTGTGGGGCGTCTATTATATTTT
>TRBV24-1|TRBJ2-2|.|TRBD1
CATSDSGTGIDTGELFF
TGTGCCACCAGTGACTCCGGGACAGGGATCGACACCGGGGAGCTGTTTTTT
>TRBV14|TRBJ2-7|few|TRBD2
CASSQEWRIAGTPYEQYF
TGTGCCAGCAGCCAAGAATGGAGGATAGCGGGGACACCCTACGAGCAGTACTTC
>TRBV27|TRBJ1-2|.|.
CASSLRPEGSYGYTF
TGTGCCAGCAGTCTCCGACCGGAGGGGAGCTATGGCTACACCTTC
>TRBV4-1|TRBJ1-5|.|.
CASSQAGGSNQPQHF
TGCGCCAGCAGCCAAGCGGGGGGAAGCAATCAGCCCCAGCATTTT
>TRBV3-1/TRBV3-2|TRBJ2-1|.|TRBD2
CASSQHPLAANEQFF
TGTGCCAGCAGCCAGCACCCCCTAGCGGCCAATGAGCAGTTCTTC
>TRBV29-1|TRBJ2-5|.|.
CSAEPIGAQETQYF
TGCAGCGCCGAGCCGATAGGAGCCCAAGAGACCCAGTACTTC
>TRBV14|TRBJ1-2|.|.
CASSQDGRRVTGRNDGYTF
TGTGCCAGCAGCCAAGATGGCCGAAGAGTGACAGGTAGGAATGATGGCTACACCTTC
>TRBV3-1/TRBV3-2|TRBJ1-2|.|.
CASSQDGGSYGYTF
TGTGCCAGCAGCCAAGATGGGGGGAGTTATGGCTACACCTTC
>TRBV5-4|TRBJ2-7|.|TRBD2
CASSSIAGGFYEQYF
TGTGCCAGCAGTTCCATAGCGGGGGGGTTCTACGAGCAGTACTTC
>TRBV27|TRBJ2-1|.|.
CASSSGFYNEQFF
TGTGCCAGCAGTTCGGGATTCTACAATGAGCAGTTCTTC
>TRBV3-1/TRBV3-2|TRBJ2-4|.|TRBD1
CASSQAGDRGWYIQYF
TGTGCCAGCAGCCAAGCGGGAGACAGGGGTTGGTACATTCAGTACTTC
>TRBV7-9|TRBJ2-7|.|.
CASSLVPGATFSTSYEQYF
TGTGCCAGCAGCTTAGTTCCGGGGGCGACTTTTTCGACTAGCTACGAGCAGTACTTC
>TRBV6-2/TRBV6-3|TRBJ2-7|.|TRBD1
CASSYPFGQGNYEQYF
TGTGCCAGCAGTTACCCTTTTGGACAGGGAAACTACGAGCAGTACTTC